This TCR beta chain comes out of a study of cytomegalovirus exposure and HLA in healthy donors. On this clone itself: Its cognate antigen is unknown.

Study-level results: Productive rates of about 90% or about 30% were seen for most TCR beta V segments in an earlier analysis. A later analysis by the authors found several of the most significant clusters apparently linked to common viral pathogens. What a later analysis reportedly showed was that an Asian-associated ancestry cluster had fewer N-insertions than the roughly 720-donor mean.

Germline V gene sequence: CDR1 SGHRS, CDR2 YFSETQ. V lost 2 bases, J lost 2 bases, and 14 bases lay in between. The CDR3 loop spans 16 amino acids. A multiplex PCR was run with 60 Vbeta primers and 13 Jbeta primers. The assay was immunoSEQ multiplex PCR, and TCRdb's table has in-frame clones only and misses some. Of about 160,000 clones listed, more than 65% are singletons. Sample: PBMCs. The receptor's source is a young man in good health and CMV-seronegative. This chain connects TRBV5-1 to TRBJ1-3; D might be TRBD1 (5 bases). The CDR3 is CASSLPPGDPGNTIYF. CDR3 coding DNA: TGCGCCAGCAGCTTACCTCCGGGGGACCCTGGAAACACCATATATTTT.